This paragraph reports one TCR beta chain. Antigen: not known. Thawed PBMCs were FACS-sorted into unstimulated CD4+CD25+CD127- regulatory T cells, CD4+CD25- non-regulatory cells, CD4 and CD8 cells. The sample originates from a study of Tregs in tolerant kidney transplant recipients. Germline CDR1 is MNHNY and CDR2 is SVGAGI (reference sequence). The CDR3 extends over 15 amino acids. V shed 2 bases, J shed 10 bases, and the junction held 7 bases outside the gene matches. Notes on the study in general: Validation in larger populations is needed because few patients were studied. Biological reproducibility was not directly addressed in this study. The most relevant donor-specific Treg TCRbeta repertoire apparently came from expansion with activated donor B cells.

Profiling relied on immunoSEQ multiplex PCR, and the TCRdb table lists in-frame clones only, not all of them. The repertoire consists of some 68,000 clones, with 65% to 85% occurring once and the leading ten covering roughly 4%. This sequence originates from a human donor in good health. Sequencing was done on a sample of CD4+ T cells from blood. The chain couples TRBV6-6 to TRBJ2-1, with 11 bases that match TRBD1. The CDR3 here is CASSYLDRGLAEQFF. DNA for the CDR3: TGTGCCAGCAGTTACCTGGACAGGGGGCTTGCGGAGCAGTTCTTC.